This T cell receptor beta chain was sequenced for a study of glioma-infiltrating T cells. As for the study in general: Dexamethasone exposure before glioma surgery was limited to six or fewer days. Blood libraries targeted roughly 4.5- to 10-fold coverage of about a million T cells.

Notes on the study in general: Very few CDR3 sequences were shared between tissue and blood. Non-neoplastic patients had below-expected tissue-blood divergence, while all gliomas exceeded expectation.

TCR alpha and beta CDR3 regions were amplified from RNA using iRepertoire nested multiplex PCR. TCRdb analysed the multiplex PCR reads with MiXCR anew, one entry per CDR3 protein. The table has about 380,000 distinct CDR3 sequences, around 38% seen once; the top ten hold 12%. In regard to this clonotype: Its antigen is undetermined.

Per the germline V gene, CDR1 is DFQATT and CDR2 is SNEGSKA (reference sequence). The CDR3 has 12 amino acids. V lost 0 bases, J lost 8 bases, and 10 bases lay in between. The sequenced material came from glioma tissue, nonneoplastic brain tissue, or PBMCs (not recorded which). The chain combines TRBV20-1 with TRBJ1-2; D might be TRBD1 (5 bases). The origin of this receptor is a human donor with low-grade glioma or glioblastoma, undergoing nonglioma brain surgery, or in good health (not recorded which). In DNA form, the CDR3 reads TGCAGTGCTAGAGAGACAGCCTGGGGCTACACCTTC. Amino acid sequence: CSARETAWGYTF.